The 17 T cell receptor beta chains below come from one sample, sequenced in a study of tumor-infiltrating lymphocytes in glioblastoma multiforme. TCRB libraries came from RNA via three nested multiplex PCR rounds. TCRdb passed the multiplex PCR reads through MiXCR, listing each CDR3 protein once. Altogether 20,000 or so distinct CDR3 sequences are present, under 80% being singletons, with the ten largest covering 18%. Material: peripheral blood. These receptors all stem from a male donor with glioblastoma.

Turning to this clonotype: This may come from a read error, since a much larger clone is one base off. V and J are TRBV6-2 or TRBV6-3 and TRBJ1-5; 7 nucleotides align to TRBD1. Per germline, CDR1 MNHEY and CDR2 SVGEGT. This CDR3 has 15 residues. The CDR3 nucleotides read TGTACCAGCAGTCCCCAGGGGGTGCGCGATCAGCCCCAGCATTTT. It encodes CTSSPQGVRDQPQHF.

The J gene is TRBJ2-3, the V gene TRBV12-3 or TRBV12-4; 8 nucleotides align to TRBD2. With 6 bases clipped from V and 7 bases from J, the junction kept 9 bases outside the gene matches. CDR3 length: 14 residues. The CDR3 reads CASRPAGGSYTQYF. The CDR3 DNA reads TGTGCCAGCAGACCCGCGGGGGGCTCATATACGCAGTATTTT.

This rearrangement joins TRBV28 to TRBJ2-1, with 10 bases aligning to TRBD1. CDR1 MDHEN and CDR2 SYDVKM come from the germline V gene. The V segment lost 9 bases and the J segment 4 bases; nucleotides outside the gene matches: 6. This CDR3 has 14 amino acids. The CDR3 nucleotides are TGTGCCAGTGAAGACAGGGGGCCATACAATGAGCAGTTCTTC. It specifies CASEDRGPYNEQFF.

Sample share makes this clonotype large (0.1 to 1%). V is TRBV11-1 and J is TRBJ2-2; a possible D gene is TRBD2 (6 bases). Germline lookup yields CDR1 SGHAT and CDR2 FQDESV (reference sequence). The CDR3 is made up of 13 amino acids. Trimming removed 5 bases from V and 4 bases from J, with 8 bases in between. The CDR3 sequence is CASSPGVTGELFF. In DNA, the CDR3 is TGTGCCAGCAGCCCGGGGGTCACCGGGGAGCTGTTTTTT.

The chain carries TRBV28 and TRBJ2-7, with D maybe TRBD1 (5 bases). Per germline, CDR1 MDHEN and CDR2 SYDVKM. V dropped 8 bases and J dropped 0 bases, with 17 bases sitting between them. The CDR3 covers 15 residues. DNA of the CDR3: TGTGCCAGCGGCTTACCAGGACAAATCTCCTACGAGCAGTACTTC. Its translation is CASGLPGQISYEQYF.

The chain recombines TRBV19 with TRBJ2-2, with D unresolved. The V gene lost 3 bases and the J gene lost 2 bases, with 10 bases spanning the gap. The CDR3 is 15 amino acids. CDR1 is LNHDA, CDR2 SQIVND, per germline (reference sequence). CDR3 loop: CASSIWAGNTGELFF. The CDR3 bases are TGTGCCAGTAGTATCTGGGCAGGAAACACCGGGGAGCTGTTTTTT.

As to this clonotype: The junction departs from germline at one end; a sequencing error may be responsible. V usage is TRBV6-6 and J usage is TRBJ2-7; 8 bases align to TRBD1. The CDR3 is 15 residues long. The germline V gene encodes CDR1 MNHNY and CDR2 SVGAGI (reference sequence). CDR3 amino acids: CAGSYGQGSFGQQYF. CDR3 DNA sequence: TGTGCCGGCAGTTACGGACAGGGTTCTTTCGGGCAGCAGTACTTC.

Points on this clonotype: Compared with germline, one end of the junction differs, possibly owing to a read error. V usage is TRBV7-8 and J usage is TRBJ2-5; unclear D gene. Germline V gene lookup returns CDR1 SGHVS and CDR2 FQNEAQ. CDR3 length equals 12 residues. DNA of the CDR3: TGTGCCAGCAGCCGGTTGCAAGAGACCCAGTACTTT. Protein product: CASSRLQETQYF.

A word on this clonotype: The junction departs from germline at one end; a sequencing error may be responsible. This rearrangement joins TRBV11-2 to TRBJ2-2, with a possible D match to TRBD1 (5 bases). This CDR3 is built from 15 residues. Per germline, CDR1 SGHAT and CDR2 FQNNGV. CDR3 DNA: TGTACCAGCAGCTCCGGACATGTATCGTCCGGGGAGCTGTTTTTT. Protein: CTSSSGHVSSGELFF.

Remarks on this clonotype: An end of the junction differs from the germline gene, which may be a read error. The J gene is TRBJ1-1, the V gene TRBV4-2; 8 bases are a match to TRBD1. CDR1 is LGHNA, CDR2 YNFKEQ, per germline. The CDR3 covers 14 residues. The CDR3 reads CASSYGQGETGAFF. Here the CDR3 DNA reads TGTGCCAGCAGCTATGGACAGGGAGAAACTGGAGCTTTCTTT.

The rearrangement uses TRBV11-3 and TRBJ2-1; D may match TRBD1 or TRBD2 (5 bases each). Trimming left V 5 bases short and J 8 bases short, with 10 bases between. This CDR3 is 12 amino acids long. Germline V gene data show CDR1 as SGHNT and CDR2 as YENEEA. The CDR3, as DNA: TGTGCCAGCAGCCCCTTGGGGGATGAGCAGTTCTTC. Its translation is CASSPLGDEQFF.

This clonotype was detected only once. The chain couples TRBV2 to TRBJ1-2; tentatively, D is TRBD1 (5 bases). The ends were cut back, 3 bases at V and 7 bases at J, with 12 bases in the middle. The CDR3 loop spans 13 amino acids. Germline assignment: CDR1 SNHLY and CDR2 FYNNEI. CDR3 bases: TGTGCCAGCAGTGAGCAAGGGGTTGGTGGCTACACCTTC. This gives the protein CASSEQGVGGYTF.

This chain joins TRBV19 and TRBJ2-7; 9 bases are shared with TRBD1. Germline values: CDR1 LNHDA, CDR2 SQIVND (reference sequence). This CDR3 comprises 14 residues. V lost 5 bases and J lost 5; bases outside the gene matches: 7. The CDR3 reads CASSVGQGPHEQYF. The CDR3 nucleotides read TGTGCCAGTAGTGTGGGACAGGGCCCCCACGAGCAGTACTTC.

A remark on this clonotype: The final CDR3 position lacks the conserved phenylalanine or tryptophan, pointing to a likely read error. This chain connects TRBV19 to TRBJ2-7; 12 bases are a match to TRBD1. Germline values: CDR1 LNHDA, CDR2 SQIVND (reference sequence). After removal of 6 bases from V and 3 bases from J, the junction contained 12 bases not matched to a gene. The CDR3 length is 17 residues. As DNA, the CDR3 is TGTGCCAGTAGCCCCCCCGGGACAGGGGGCGCGAGCTACGAGCAGTACCTC. This translates into CASSPPGTGGASYEQYL.

With respect to this clonotype: A much larger clone is a single base away; this may be a read error. V is TRBV7-9 and J is TRBJ2-1, with D maybe TRBD2 (5 bases). Germline values: CDR1 SEHNR, CDR2 FQNEAQ (reference sequence). CDR3 length: 15 residues. The V end was cut by 3 bases, the J end by 9 bases, with 18 bases between. CDR3 nucleotides: TGTGCCAGCAGCTTCGAGGGCCGAGGTCTCATTGAGCAGTTCTTC. Protein: CASSFEGRGLIEQFF.

This sequence joins TRBV12-3 or TRBV12-4 and TRBJ2-4; D ambiguous. The V end was cut by 3 bases, the J end by 6 bases, with 9 bases between. The CDR3 runs 13 residues. In DNA, the CDR3 is TGTGCCAGCAGTTTGGGCATGGTAAACATTCAGTACTTC. Translation gives CASSLGMVNIQYF.

The chain combines TRBV4-1 with TRBJ2-1; no reliable D call. The CDR3 runs to 17 residues. Germline values: CDR1 MGHRA, CDR2 YSYEKL. V was shortened by 7 bases and J by 1 base, with 20 bases between the two germline ends. The chain's CDR3 is CASIQERFLASYNEQFF. The CDR3 DNA reads TGCGCCAGCATCCAGGAGAGGTTCCTCGCTTCCTACAATGAGCAGTTCTTC.